One and the same sample provided the 10 T cell receptor beta chains below, sequenced in a study of CD8+ T cells in alopecia areata. The sequencing template was cDNA reverse transcribed from extracted RNA. Clones were sequenced by immunoSEQ multiplex PCR, and TCRdb holds only the in-frame ones, with some missing. The table has approximately 150,000 clones, less than 75% seen once; the top ten hold 35% to 45%. The specimen sequenced was CD8+ T cells sorted from blood. The receptors derive from a human donor in good health.

Only a few counts were recorded for this clone. The chain joins TRBV28 to TRBJ1-4; D not certain. Trimming shortened V by 6 bases and J by 7 bases, and 9 bases separated the two germline ends. Germline assignment: CDR1 MDHEN and CDR2 SYDVKM. The CDR3 length is 12 residues. CDR3 DNA: TGTGCCAGCAGCCTCGTTGGTGAAAAACTGTTTTTT. Its translation is CASSLVGEKLFF.

The chain links TRBV5-6 to TRBJ1-2, with 7 nucleotides matching TRBD1. The CDR3 runs 14 residues. Unmatched junction bases numbered 3, after V lost 0 bases and J lost 4 bases. CDR1 and CDR2 (germline): SGHDT, YYEEEE. CDR3 nucleotides: TGTGCCAGCAGCTTGGGACAGGGCGTCTATGGCTACACCTTC. Translating gives CASSLGQGVYGYTF.

In this sample, this clone turned up a few times. This chain links TRBV4-1 with TRBJ2-1, with unresolved D. Trimming left V 4 bases short and J 11 bases short, with 33 bases between. CDR3 length: 19 residues. Germline assignment: CDR1 MGHRA and CDR2 YSYEKL. The CDR3 DNA reads TGCGCCAGCAGCCTTGGACCGCCAGGAGTTTCGGCATCCAACAAAAAGCAGTTCTTC. Translation gives CASSLGPPGVSASNKKQFF.

The V call is TRBV15, the J call TRBJ1-1; 8 nucleotides match TRBD1. Germline V CDR1 and CDR2: LNHNV, YYDKDF (reference sequence). The CDR3 runs 14 residues. The junction had 6 bases not matched to a gene; V was cut back by 4 bases and J by 5 bases. CDR3 loop: CATSTRQGRTEAFF. As DNA, the CDR3 is TGTGCCACCAGCACCCGACAGGGGAGGACTGAAGCTTTCTTT.

The chain combines TRBV10-3 with TRBJ2-5; the D call may be TRBD1 or TRBD2 (5 bases each). CDR1 and CDR2 from the germline V gene are ENHRY and SYGVKD. The germline V and J ends were trimmed by 10 bases and 3 bases, with 18 bases remaining between them. The CDR3 extends over 14 amino acids. CDR3 protein: CATGQEDNKETQYF. The CDR3 region has the DNA TGTGCCACCGGGCAGGAGGACAACAAAGAGACCCAGTACTTC.

The J gene is TRBJ2-7, the V gene TRBV5-1; 12 nucleotides match TRBD2. V gave up 4 bases and J gave up 1 base; unmatched junction bases: 0. The CDR3 runs 14 residues. In germline, CDR1 is SGHRS, CDR2 YFSETQ. The CDR3 region is CASSGTSGSYEQYF. The CDR3 bases are TGCGCCAGCAGCGGGACTAGCGGGTCCTACGAGCAGTACTTC.

J is TRBJ1-5 and V is TRBV27, with D perhaps matching TRBD1 (5 bases). CDR1 is MNHEY and CDR2 is SMNVEV in the germline V gene (reference sequence). Trimming shortened V by 5 bases and J by 7 bases, and 9 bases separated the two germline ends. The CDR3 contains 12 residues. CDR3 in amino acids: CASSLTGQPQHF. CDR3 nucleotides: TGTGCCAGCAGTCTAACAGGCCAGCCCCAGCATTTT.

About this clone: One end of the junction does not line up with germline, which may come from a read error. This rearrangement joins TRBV4-1 to TRBJ2-5; D gene uncertain. The closer fit of TRBJ2-7 to the DNA end suggests the J call may be wrong. There are 13 residues in the CDR3. The germline V gene has CDR1 MGHRA and CDR2 YSYEKL. CDR3 coding DNA: TGTGCCAGCAGCCAAGATATTGTGCGCGAGCAGTACTTC. This translates into CASSQDIVREQYF.

The chain is built from TRBV27 and TRBJ1-4; D unresolved. V was cut by 6 bases and J by 0 bases, with 11 bases left in between. This CDR3 is 15 amino acids long. Germline V gene sequence: CDR1 MNHEY, CDR2 SMNVEV (reference sequence). The CDR3 DNA reads TGTGCCAGCAGCTCAGCCGACGCAACTAATGAAAAACTGTTTTTT. It is translated as CASSSADATNEKLFF.

The rearrangement links TRBV4-1 to TRBJ2-3; tentatively, D is TRBD2 (5 bases). V dropped 2 bases and J dropped 4 bases, with 13 bases sitting between them. The CDR3 length is 15 residues. Germline-derived CDR1 and CDR2 are MGHRA and YSYEKL. CDR3 DNA: TGCGCCAGCAGCCAAACACTAGTTGGGCCAGATACGCAGTATTTT. This sequence encodes CASSQTLVGPDTQYF.